This TCR beta chain is drawn from a study of blood T cell repertoires in COVID-19. Study-wide background: Sources were T cells, B-cell-depleted T cells, or PBMCs; the material itself was cDNA or gDNA.

As originally analysed: How many nucleated cells were present was estimated from reference gene primer amplification. Libraries were prepared by immunoSEQ multiplex PCR; TCRdb keeps only in-frame clonotypes and omits some of them. V, J and clone size were drawn from that table, and D and trimming were deduced from the DNA. The repertoire includes some 260,000 clones, about 91% of them detected once, and roughly 6.7% sits in the top ten. V shed 5 bases and J 5 bases; nucleotides not matched to a gene: 7. Germline values: CDR1 SNHLY, CDR2 FYNNEI. The CDR3 has 15 residues. The chain joins TRBV2 to TRBJ2-1; TRBD1 matches at 9 bases. Sequencing used peripheral blood. The source is a woman aged 25 to 39 with COVID-19, enrolled during active disease. The CDR3 sequence is CASSKPGQGDNEQFF. CDR3 bases: TGTGCCAGCAGTAAACCGGGACAGGGTGACAATGAGCAGTTCTTC.